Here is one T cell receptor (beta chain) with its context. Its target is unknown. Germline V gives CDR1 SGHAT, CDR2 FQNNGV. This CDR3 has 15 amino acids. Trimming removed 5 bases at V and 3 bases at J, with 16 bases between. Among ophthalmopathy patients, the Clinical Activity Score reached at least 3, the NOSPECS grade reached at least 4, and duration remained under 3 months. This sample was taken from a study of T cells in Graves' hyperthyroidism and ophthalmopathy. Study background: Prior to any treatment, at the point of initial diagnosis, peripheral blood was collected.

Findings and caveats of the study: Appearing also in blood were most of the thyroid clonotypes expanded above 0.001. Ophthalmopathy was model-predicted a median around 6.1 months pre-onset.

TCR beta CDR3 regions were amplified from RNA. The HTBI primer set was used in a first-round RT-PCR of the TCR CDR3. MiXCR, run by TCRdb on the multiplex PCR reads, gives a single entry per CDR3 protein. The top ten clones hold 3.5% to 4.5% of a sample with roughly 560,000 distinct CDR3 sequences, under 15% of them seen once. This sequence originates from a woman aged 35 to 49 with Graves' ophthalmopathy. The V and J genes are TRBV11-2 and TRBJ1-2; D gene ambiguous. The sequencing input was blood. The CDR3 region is CASSLGLSVDYGYTF. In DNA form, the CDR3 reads TGTGCCAGCAGCCTGGGGTTGTCCGTTGACTATGGCTACACCTTC. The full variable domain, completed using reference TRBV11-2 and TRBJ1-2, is EAGVAQSPRYKIIEKRQSVAFWCNPISGHATLYWYQQILGQGPKLLIQFQNNGVVDDSQLPKDRFSAERLKGVDSTLKIQPAKLEDSAVYLCASSLGLSVDYGYTFGSGTRLTVV.